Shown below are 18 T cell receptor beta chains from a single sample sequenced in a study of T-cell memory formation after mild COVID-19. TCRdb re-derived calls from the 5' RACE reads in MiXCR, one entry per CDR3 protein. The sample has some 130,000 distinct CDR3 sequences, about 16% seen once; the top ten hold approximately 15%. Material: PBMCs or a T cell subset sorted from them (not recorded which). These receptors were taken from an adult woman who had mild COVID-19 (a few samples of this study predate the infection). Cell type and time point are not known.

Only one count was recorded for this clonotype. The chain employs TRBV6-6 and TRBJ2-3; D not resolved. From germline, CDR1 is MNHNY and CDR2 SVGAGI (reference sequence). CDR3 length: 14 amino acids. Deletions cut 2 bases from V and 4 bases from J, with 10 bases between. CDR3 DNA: TGTGCCAGCAGTTACGAGTATGGGGCAGATACGCAGTATTTT. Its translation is CASSYEYGADTQYF.

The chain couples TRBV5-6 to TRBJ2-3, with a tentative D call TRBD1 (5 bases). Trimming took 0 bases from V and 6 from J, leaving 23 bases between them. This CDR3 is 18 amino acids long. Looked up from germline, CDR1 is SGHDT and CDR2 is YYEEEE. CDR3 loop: CASSLGGRKKLSGDTQYF. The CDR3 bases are TGTGCCAGCAGCTTGGGGGGTCGCAAGAAGCTCTCAGGGGATACGCAGTATTTT.

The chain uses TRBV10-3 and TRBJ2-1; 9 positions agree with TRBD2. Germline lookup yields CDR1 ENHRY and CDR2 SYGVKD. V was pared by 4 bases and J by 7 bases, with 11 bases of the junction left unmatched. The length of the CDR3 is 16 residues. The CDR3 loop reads CAISAAPSGVGNEQFF. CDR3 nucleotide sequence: TGTGCCATCAGTGCAGCCCCTAGCGGGGTCGGAAATGAGCAGTTCTTC.

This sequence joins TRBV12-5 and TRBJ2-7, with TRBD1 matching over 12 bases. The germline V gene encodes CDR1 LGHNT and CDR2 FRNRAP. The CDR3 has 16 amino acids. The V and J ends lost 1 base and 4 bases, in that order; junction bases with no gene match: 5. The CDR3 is CASGLAQGQGAYEQYF. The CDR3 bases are TGTGCTAGTGGTTTGGCTCAGGGACAGGGGGCATACGAGCAGTACTTC. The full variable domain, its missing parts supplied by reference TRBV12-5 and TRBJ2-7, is DARVTQTPRHKVTEMGQEVTMRCQPILGHNTVFWYRQTMMQGLELLAYFRNRAPLDDSGMPKDRFSAEMPDATLATLKIQPSEPRDSAVYFCASGLAQGQGAYEQYFGPGTRLTVT.

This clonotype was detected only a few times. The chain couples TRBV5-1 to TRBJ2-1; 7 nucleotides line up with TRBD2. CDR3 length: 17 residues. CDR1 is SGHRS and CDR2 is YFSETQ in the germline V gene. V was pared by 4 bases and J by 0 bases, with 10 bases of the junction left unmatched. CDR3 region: CASSLEREGVSYNEQFF. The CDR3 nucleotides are TGCGCCAGCAGCCTAGAGCGGGAAGGTGTCTCCTACAATGAGCAGTTCTTC.

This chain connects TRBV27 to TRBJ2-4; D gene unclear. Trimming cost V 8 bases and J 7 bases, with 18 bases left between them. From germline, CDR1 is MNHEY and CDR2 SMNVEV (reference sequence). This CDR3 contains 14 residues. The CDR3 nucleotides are TGTGCCAGCGGAATAAACTCCGTGGCGAACATTCAGTACTTC. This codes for CASGINSVANIQYF.

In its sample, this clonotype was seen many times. The CDR3 region is CATSDIVETQYF. CDR3 nucleotides: TGTGCCACCAGTGATATCGTGGAGACCCAGTACTTC. This chain uses TRBV24-1 with TRBJ2-5; D not certain. In germline, CDR1 is KGHDR, CDR2 SFDVKD. The CDR3 contains 12 residues. V was pared by 3 bases and J by 5 bases, with 6 bases between.

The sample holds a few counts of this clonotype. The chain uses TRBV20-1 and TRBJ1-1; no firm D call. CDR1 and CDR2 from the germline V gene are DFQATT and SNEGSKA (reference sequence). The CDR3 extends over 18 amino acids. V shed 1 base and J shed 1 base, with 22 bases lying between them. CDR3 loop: CSARVLNLKVGGNTEAFF. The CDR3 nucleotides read TGCAGTGCTAGAGTCCTAAACCTAAAGGTGGGCGGGAACACTGAAGCTTTCTTT.

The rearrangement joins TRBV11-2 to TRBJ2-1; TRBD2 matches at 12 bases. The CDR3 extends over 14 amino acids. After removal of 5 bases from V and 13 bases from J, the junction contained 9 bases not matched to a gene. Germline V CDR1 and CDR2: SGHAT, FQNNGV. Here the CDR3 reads CASSQNRLAGDQFF. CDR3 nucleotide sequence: TGTGCCAGCAGCCAAAATCGACTAGCGGGGGATCAGTTCTTC. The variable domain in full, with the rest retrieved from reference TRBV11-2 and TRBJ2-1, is EAGVAQSPRYKIIEKRQSVAFWCNPISGHATLYWYQQILGQGPKLLIQFQNNGVVDDSQLPKDRFSAERLKGVDSTLKIQPAKLEDSAVYLCASSQNRLAGDQFFGPGTRLTVL.

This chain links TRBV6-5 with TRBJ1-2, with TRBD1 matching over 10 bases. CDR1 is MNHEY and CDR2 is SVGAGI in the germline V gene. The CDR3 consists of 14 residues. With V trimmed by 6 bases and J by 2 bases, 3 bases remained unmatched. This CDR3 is CASSWTGGNYGYTF. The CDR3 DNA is TGTGCCAGCAGCTGGACAGGGGGGAACTATGGCTACACCTTC.

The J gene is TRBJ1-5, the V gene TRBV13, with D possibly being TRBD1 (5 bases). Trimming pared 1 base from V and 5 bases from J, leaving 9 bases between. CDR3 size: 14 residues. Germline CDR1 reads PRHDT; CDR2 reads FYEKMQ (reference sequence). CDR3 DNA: TGTGCCAGCAGCTTAGCTGGGGCCGATCAGCCCCAGCATTTT. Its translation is CASSLAGADQPQHF.

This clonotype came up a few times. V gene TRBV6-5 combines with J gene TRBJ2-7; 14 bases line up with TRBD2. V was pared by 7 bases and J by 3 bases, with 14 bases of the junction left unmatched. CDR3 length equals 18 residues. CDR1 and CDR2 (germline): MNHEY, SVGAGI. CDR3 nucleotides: TGTGCCAGCACCGCCGGGACTAGCGGGAGTAAGGTGTTCTACGAGCAGTACTTC. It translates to CASTAGTSGSKVFYEQYF.

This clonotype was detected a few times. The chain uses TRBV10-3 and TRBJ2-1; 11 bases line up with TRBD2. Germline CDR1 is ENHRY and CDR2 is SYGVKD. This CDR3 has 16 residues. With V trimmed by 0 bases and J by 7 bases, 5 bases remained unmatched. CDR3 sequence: CAISESELAGANEQFF. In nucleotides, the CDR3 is TGTGCCATCAGTGAGTCCGAACTAGCGGGGGCGAATGAGCAGTTCTTC.

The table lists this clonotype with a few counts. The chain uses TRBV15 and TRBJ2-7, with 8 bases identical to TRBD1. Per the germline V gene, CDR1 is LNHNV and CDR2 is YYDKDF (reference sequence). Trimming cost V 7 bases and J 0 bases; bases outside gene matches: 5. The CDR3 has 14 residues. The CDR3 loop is CATTRQGSSYEQYF. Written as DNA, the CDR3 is TGTGCCACCACCCGACAGGGGAGCTCCTACGAGCAGTACTTC. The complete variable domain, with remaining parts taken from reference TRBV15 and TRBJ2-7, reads DAMVIQNPRYQVTQFGKPVTLSCSQTLNHNVMYWYQQKSSQAPKLLFHYYDKDFNNEADTPDNFQSRRPNTSFCFLDIRSPGLGDTAMYLCATTRQGSSYEQYFGPGTRLTVT.

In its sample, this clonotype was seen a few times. The CDR3 DNA reads TGCAGCGTTGGCCTGCCCGGCCACGGGGTTGAAGCTTTCTTT. This translates into CSVGLPGHGVEAFF. The V call is TRBV29-1, the J call TRBJ1-1; no firm D call. The CDR3 extends over 14 amino acids. The germline V gene encodes CDR1 SQVTM and CDR2 ANQGSEA. Trimming pared 4 bases from V and 7 bases from J, leaving 19 bases between.

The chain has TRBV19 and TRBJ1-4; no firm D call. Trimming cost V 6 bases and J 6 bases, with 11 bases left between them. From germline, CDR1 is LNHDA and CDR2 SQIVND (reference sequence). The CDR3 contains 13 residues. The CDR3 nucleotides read TGTGCCAGTAGAGTCGGATTTGATGAAAAACTGTTTTTT. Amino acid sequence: CASRVGFDEKLFF.

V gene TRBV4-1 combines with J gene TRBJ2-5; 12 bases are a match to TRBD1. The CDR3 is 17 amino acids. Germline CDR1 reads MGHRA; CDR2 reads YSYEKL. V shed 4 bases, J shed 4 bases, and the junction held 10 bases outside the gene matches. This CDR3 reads CASSLKPGTGGGETQYF. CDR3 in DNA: TGCGCCAGCAGCCTAAAACCGGGGACAGGGGGCGGAGAGACCCAGTACTTC.

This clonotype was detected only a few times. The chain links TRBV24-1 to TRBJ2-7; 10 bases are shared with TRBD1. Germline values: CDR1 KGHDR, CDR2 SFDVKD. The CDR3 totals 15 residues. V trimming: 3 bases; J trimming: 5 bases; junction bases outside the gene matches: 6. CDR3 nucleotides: TGTGCCACCAGTGATCGCCGGGACAGGGGCAACGAGCAGTACTTC. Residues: CATSDRRDRGNEQYF.